This entry concerns a single T cell receptor beta chain. These data belong to a study of cytomegalovirus exposure and HLA in healthy donors. The CDR3 runs to 13 residues. After removal of 8 bases from V and 5 bases from J, the junction contained 6 bases not matched to a gene. Germline V gene data show CDR1 as LNHDA and CDR2 as SQIVND (reference sequence). Amplification used 60 Vbeta primers and 13 Jbeta primers. Method: immunoSEQ multiplex PCR; TCRdb's copy keeps in-frame clones and lacks some. The sample has some 110,000 clones, around 80% seen once. This TCR was recovered from a man aged 25-40 years in good health and CMV-seropositive. Sequenced: PBMCs. V gene TRBV19 combines with J gene TRBJ1-5; 7 nucleotides match TRBD1. The CDR3 DNA sequence: TGTGCCAGTGGGGACAGCCGCGATCAGCCCCAGCATTTT. This sequence encodes CASGDSRDQPQHF.